Listed here are 21 T cell receptor beta chains from one sample, sequenced in a study of OX40 agonist ivuxolimab in advanced cancers. Repertoires were generated with immunoSEQ multiplex PCR, while TCRdb's copy carries only in-frame clones and drops some. The repertoire has tens of thousands of clones, roughly 80% of them found once; the top ten carry 4.5% to 5%. The sample in question was CD4+ or CD8+ T cells sorted from blood, obtained in a trial of the OX40 agonist ivuxolimab. The receptor set was obtained from an adult with an advanced solid tumor such as melanoma, head and neck, liver or kidney cancer.

The chain uses TRBV5-4 and TRBJ1-1, with D unresolved. The CDR3 spans 15 residues. Germline V gives CDR1 SGHNT, CDR2 YYREEE (reference sequence). With 1 base removed from V and 4 bases from J, the gap between germline ends came to 14 bases. DNA of the CDR3: TGTGCCAGCAGCTTGATTCGGGGAGGATCCACTGAAGCTTTCTTT. It is translated as CASSLIRGGSTEAFF.

This clone occurred a few times. The rearrangement uses TRBV7-2 and TRBJ1-5; 11 bases are shared with TRBD1. Losses at the gene ends were 5 bases for V and 6 bases for J; bases not matched to a gene: 6. CDR1 is SGHTA, CDR2 FQGNSA, per germline. The CDR3 covers 15 residues. CDR3 coding DNA: TGTGCCAGCAGCCAAGGGACAGGGGGATTTCAGCCCCAGCATTTT. Amino acid sequence: CASSQGTGGFQPQHF.

The rearrangement joins TRBV7-2 to TRBJ2-7; the match to TRBD2 covers 9 bases. Germline V gene sequence: CDR1 SGHTA, CDR2 FQGNSA. J gave up 5 bases and V 4 bases, and 9 bases lay outside the gene matches. CDR3 length: 15 residues. The CDR3 loop reads CASSSLAGAPNEQYF. CDR3 DNA sequence: TGTGCCAGCAGCTCTTTAGCGGGAGCACCAAACGAGCAGTACTTC.

The V and J genes are TRBV7-8 and TRBJ1-5, with D hard to call. CDR3 length: 15 amino acids. Trimming pared 0 bases from V and 6 bases from J, leaving 12 bases between. Per germline, CDR1 SGHVS and CDR2 FQNEAQ. CDR3 DNA: TGTGCCAGCAGCTTAGCGCGACTCCCGGGTCAGCCCCAGCATTTT. It yields the protein CASSLARLPGQPQHF.

The chain carries TRBV7-2 and TRBJ1-1; D ambiguous. CDR1 and CDR2 (germline): SGHTA, FQGNSA. The V gene lost 2 bases and the J gene lost 7 bases, with 5 bases spanning the gap. CDR3 length: 11 amino acids. Here the CDR3 reads CASSLWFEAFF. The CDR3 DNA follows: TGTGCCAGCAGCTTATGGTTTGAAGCTTTCTTT.

This CDR3 is CASSVEGMNTEAFF. CDR3 in DNA: TGTGCCAGTAGTGTCGAGGGGATGAACACTGAAGCTTTCTTT. The V gene is TRBV19, the J gene TRBJ1-1; D is perhaps TRBD1 (5 bases). V lost 5 bases and J 0 bases, leaving 10 bases between the germline ends. The germline V gene encodes CDR1 LNHDA and CDR2 SQIVND (reference sequence). The CDR3 spans 14 residues.

The CDR3 DNA follows: TGCGCCAGCAGCTTGGGACAGGGCCAAATGAACACTGAAGCTTTCTTT. Translating gives CASSLGQGQMNTEAFF. V usage is TRBV5-1 and J usage is TRBJ1-1, with 7 bases aligning to TRBD1. The germline V gene has CDR1 SGHRS and CDR2 YFSETQ. V was clipped by 0 bases and J by 0 bases; unmatched bases: 5. The CDR3 consists of 16 residues.

The J gene is TRBJ2-5, the V gene TRBV7-9; possible D gene TRBD2, 6 bases. From germline, CDR1 is SEHNR and CDR2 FQNEAQ (reference sequence). V dropped 5 bases and J dropped 2 bases, with 12 bases sitting between them. CDR3 length: 14 amino acids. CDR3 DNA sequence: TGTGCCAGCAGCCGCGGGACCACGCAAGAGACCCAGTACTTC. This sequence encodes CASSRGTTQETQYF.

The chain employs TRBV18 and TRBJ2-3; tentatively, D is TRBD1 (6 bases). The CDR3 consists of 15 residues. Germline V gene lookup returns CDR1 KGHSH and CDR2 LQKENI. The V gene lost 4 bases and the J gene lost 4 bases, with 15 bases spanning the gap. DNA of the CDR3: TGTGCCAGCTCACTTTTCCGGGACAAGGCAGATACGCAGTATTTT. Amino acid sequence: CASSLFRDKADTQYF.

The chain uses TRBV9 and TRBJ2-1; 11 bases are shared with TRBD2. The V gene's germline CDR1 is SGDLS and CDR2 YYNGEE. The ends lost 2 bases at V and 9 bases at J; junction bases unmatched: 10. This CDR3 is 16 amino acids long. The DNA for the CDR3 is TGTGCCAGCAGCGTGGCGTTAGCGGGAGGGCCCATTGAGCAGTTCTTC. Translating gives CASSVALAGGPIEQFF. Combining the CDR3 with reference TRBV9 and TRBJ2-1 gives the whole variable domain DSGVTQTPKHLITATGQRVTLRCSPRSGDLSVYWYQQSLDQGLQFLIQYYNGEERAKGNILERFSAQQFPDLHSELNLSSLELGDSALYFCASSVALAGGPIEQFFGPGTRLTVL.

V is TRBV6-1 and J is TRBJ2-2; D is unresolved. Per germline, CDR1 MNHNS and CDR2 SASEGT. CDR3 length: 13 amino acids. The V end was cut by 2 bases, the J end by 4 bases, with 5 bases between. CDR3 residues: CASSELGTGELFF. CDR3 nucleotides: TGTGCCAGCAGTGAATTAGGCACCGGGGAGCTGTTTTTT.

The chain has TRBV4-2 and TRBJ1-2; 8 bases are a match to TRBD1. Germline-derived CDR1 and CDR2 are LGHNA and YNFKEQ. Trimming removed 3 bases from V and 7 bases from J; junction bases left unmatched: 19. The CDR3 covers 18 residues. The CDR3 loop reads CASSQDGGQVTTRGGYTF. CDR3 nucleotide sequence: TGTGCCAGCAGCCAGGATGGGGGACAGGTCACGACTCGGGGTGGCTACACCTTC.

The V call is TRBV9, the J call TRBJ2-2, with D tentatively TRBD1 (6 bases). There are 16 residues in the CDR3. V lost 4 bases and J lost 7, with 20 bases in between. The germline V gene has CDR1 SGDLS and CDR2 YYNGEE. The CDR3 region is CASSIRPGHLNGELFF. The CDR3 DNA reads as TGTGCCAGCAGCATTCGACCGGGACACCTAAACGGGGAGCTGTTTTTT.

V is TRBV5-1 and J is TRBJ2-2; D is unclear. The V end lost 7 bases, the J end lost 1 base, and 8 bases lay between the germline ends. The germline V gene encodes CDR1 SGHRS and CDR2 YFSETQ. The CDR3 consists of 13 residues. DNA for the CDR3: TGCGCCAGCTCGCCGCGGAACACCGGGGAGCTGTTTTTT. It translates to CASSPRNTGELFF.

The J gene is TRBJ1-5, the V gene TRBV7-9; possibly TRBD1 for D (5 bases). The germline CDR1 and CDR2 sequences are SEHNR and FQNEAQ (reference sequence). CDR3 size: 16 residues. Trimming stripped 5 bases from V and 3 bases from J, with 17 bases between. In DNA, the CDR3 is TGTGCCAGCAGCCTAAGTAGGCAGGGCATCAATCAGCCCCAGCATTTT. This sequence encodes CASSLSRQGINQPQHF.

The chain uses TRBV7-9 and TRBJ2-1; D gene uncertain. CDR3 length: 13 amino acids. V lost 4 bases and J lost 5, with 9 bases in between. Per the germline V gene, CDR1 is SEHNR and CDR2 is FQNEAQ (reference sequence). The CDR3: CASSSDGNNEQFF. As DNA, the CDR3 is TGTGCCAGCAGCTCGGACGGTAACAATGAGCAGTTCTTC.

The CDR3 region is CASTQGWGNTEAFF. CDR3 sequence (DNA): TGTGCCAGTACACAGGGGTGGGGGAACACTGAAGCTTTCTTT. The chain links TRBV6-1 to TRBJ1-1; TRBD1 matches at 7 bases. The J segment lost 1 base and the V segment lost 9 bases, leaving 8 bases of the junction unmatched. The CDR3 contains 14 residues. Germline CDR1 is MNHNS and CDR2 is SASEGT.

The rearrangement joins TRBV30 to TRBJ1-5; D ambiguous. CDR1 is GTSNPN and CDR2 is SVGIG in the germline V gene (reference sequence). The V end lost 2 bases, the J end lost 0 bases, and 14 bases lay between the germline ends. This CDR3 contains 16 residues. This CDR3 is CAWSPRTGYSNQPQHF. CDR3 DNA sequence: TGTGCCTGGAGTCCGAGGACGGGATATAGCAATCAGCCCCAGCATTTT.

V gene TRBV18 combines with J gene TRBJ2-5; D gene ambiguous. The CDR3 consists of 12 residues. From germline, CDR1 is KGHSH and CDR2 LQKENI. V lost 2 bases and J 5 bases, leaving 6 bases between the germline ends. In nucleotides, the CDR3 is TGTGCCAGCTCACCAGTCCTCGAGACCCAGTACTTC. This translates into CASSPVLETQYF.

The CDR3 DNA sequence: TGTGCCAGCAGCCCAGGGACAGGGTTCCGTGGCTACACCTTC. Its protein is CASSPGTGFRGYTF. The chain recombines TRBV6-5 with TRBJ1-2, with 9 bases identical to TRBD1. V lost 6 bases, J lost 7 bases, and 9 bases stayed unmatched. The CDR3 extends over 14 amino acids. Germline V gene lookup returns CDR1 MNHEY and CDR2 SVGAGI.

The genes are TRBV10-3 and TRBJ2-3; D is ambiguous. The germline gives CDR1 ENHRY, CDR2 SYGVKD. The CDR3 extends over 13 amino acids. Trimming removed 0 bases from V and 6 bases from J, with 7 bases in between. The DNA for the CDR3 is TGTGCCATCAGTGAGTCAAAGGGCGATACGCAGTATTTT. Translation gives CAISESKGDTQYF.